This T cell receptor beta chain emerged from a study of tumor and adjacent non-tumor tissue in lung cancer (dated 2018 in TCRdb). Turning to the overall study: Of the cohort, eleven to twelve patients had adenocarcinoma, 2 had squamous cell carcinoma and 1 had small cell lung cancer. The 15 enrolled patients, of whom some ten were men and 5 were women, were aged 31 to 76 years and were diagnosed with TNM stage I to III disease. In total, sequencing yielded fewer than 150 million productive TCRbeta reads, which works out to an average of approximately 4 million reads per sample. The study compared bulk TCRbeta repertoires between lung tumor tissue and matched distant non-tumor lung tissue from some 14 lung cancer patients. For each patient, one tumor sample and one normal lung sample were taken, giving approximately 33 paired specimens that underwent TCRbeta CDR3 sequencing. The investigation overall reported the following: The methods do not name the sequencing platform or mention unique molecular identifiers. TCR diversity (inverse Simpson) was significantly higher in tumor than in normal lung tissue (431.37 vs 166.20, P = 0.0075, Mann-Whitney U test). The cohort had only about 16 patients, and the authors noted that larger samples and more detailed clinical data are needed. TCR diversity was significantly higher in younger patients, and higher tumor TCR diversity was associated with shorter overall and disease-free survival. Because peripheral blood was not sequenced, the blood TCRbeta repertoires of the lung cancer patients in the study went unexamined. In normal lung, the top 100 clones accounted for a significantly larger cumulative share of the repertoire than in tumor tissue.

On this clonotype itself: The antigen this receptor binds is unknown. Base quality data are lacking; no much larger clone is found one base away.

The receptor library was made with multiplex PCR. The reads were generated on an Illumina HiSeq 2500. TCRbeta libraries were constructed through three rounds of nested PCR with primers (Table S4) according to protocols modified from ARM-PCR. PCR products of 200-500 bp were gel-excised and purified with the QIAquick gel extraction kit before sequencing. From the authors' description of their analysis: Reads were cleaned with Trimmomatic, merged with FLASH into complete CDR3 sequences, and assigned to V(D)J germline segments with MiTCR. Clonal diversity was computed as the inverse Simpson's index with VDJtools. In-frame sequences lacking a premature stop codon were counted as productive reads. TCRdb applied fastp at Q25 and MiXCR to the public reads, then kept only in-frame beta chains. Entries that share a CDR3 protein sequence are merged under the most common genes and DNA. What appears here as the V and J calls and clone size reflects TCRdb's work, not the paper's. The sample includes 200,000 or so distinct CDR3 sequences, with less than 80% observed a single time. Of the sample, almost 25% falls within the top ten clones.

The CDR3 runs 14 residues from the cysteine to the phenylalanine. The retained sequence is limited to the CDR3, 42 bases, with the frame set at the first base. CDR1 and CDR2 (SGHAT, FQDESV) derive from the germline V gene (reference sequence). V is pared back by 10 bases and J by 0 bases, with 13 bases lying between the germline termini. RNA was isolated from bulk, unsorted tissue, and RNA quality was assessed with a NanoDrop ND-1000 and an Agilent 2100. Newly diagnosed lung cancer patients without prior chemotherapy who had been admitted for thoracic surgery in China between August and November 2014 were enrolled as donors. Anyone who had undergone radiotherapy or chemotherapy before, or who had another cancer at the same time, was left out of the study. Surgical tissue pieces of roughly 1-2.3 cm3 were preserved in RNAlater solution and stored at -80 °C until use.

The clonotype was recovered from a man aged 55 to 70 with non-small cell lung cancer. Here the chain combines TRBV11-1 and TRBJ2-1; confidence is insufficient to name the D gene. The sequencing input was lung tumor tissue. The nucleotide sequence reads TGTGCCATTAGTCCGGAGCTCTCCTACAATGAGCAGTTCTTC. This yields the protein CAISPELSYNEQFF.